This is a list of T cell receptor beta chains from one sample in a study of blood T cell repertoires in COVID-19. Clones were read by immunoSEQ multiplex PCR, and TCRdb kept only the in-frame ones, dropping some. The sample has under 250,000 clones; roughly four fifths are singletons. Input material: peripheral blood. The receptors were gathered from a man older than 75 with acute or convalescent COVID-19. The CDR3 runs from the conserved cysteine through the conserved F or W. Fields, in order: V gene, clone size, J gene, D gene, CDR3 DNA, CDR3 protein. D genes are given only for firm matches. The size entry is marked missing in some rows and otherwise reads once, few, many or a size class.

TRBV28	-	TRBJ2-1	TRBD2	TGTGCCAGCAGTTTATCGGCGGGGGGATCCTACAATGAGCAGTTCTTC	CASSLSAGGSYNEQFF
TRBV7-9	-	TRBJ1-1	-	TGTGCCAGCAGCTTAGAAAGGCGGGGAACTGAAGCTTTCTTT	CASSLERRGTEAFF
TRBV7-9	-	TRBJ2-7	TRBD1	TGTGCCAGCAGCTCCGAGGCTCCCGGGGCCCTCAGGGGGGAGCAGTACTTC	CASSSEAPGALRGEQYF
TRBV4-2	few	TRBJ1-6	-	TGTGCCAGCAGCCAAGATCGCCGGACAGTTATTAATTCACCCCTCCACTTT	CASSQDRRTVINSPLHF
TRBV18	-	TRBJ2-7	-	TGTGCCACCGGGAGAGGGAACTACGAGCAGTACTTC	CATGRGNYEQYF
TRBV6-5	-	TRBJ1-5	-	TGTGCCAGCAGTTATCGGGAGAATCAGCCCCAGCATTTT	CASSYRENQPQHF
TRBV5-6	-	TRBJ1-2	-	TGTGCCAGCAGCTCCCCCACGGGGGAACTCTATGGCTACACCTTC	CASSSPTGELYGYTF
TRBV28	-	TRBJ2-3	-	TGTGCCAGCAGTCCCGCGAGAGCTGGTGTAGATACGCAGTATTTT	CASSPARAGVDTQYF
TRBV18	-	TRBJ2-1	-	TGTGCCAGCTCACCACCCCGACGCCAACAGGTATACAATGAGCAGTTCTTC	CASSPPRRQQVYNEQFF
TRBV6-6	-	TRBJ2-5	-	TGTGCCAGCCAGCCGGGAGCGTCAAAGACCCAGTACTTC	CASQPGASKTQYF
TRBV11-2	-	TRBJ2-6	TRBD1	TGTGCCAGCAGCCCAGAGGACAGGGGGCGAAGGTCCGGGGCCAACGTCCTGACTTTC	CASSPEDRGRRSGANVLTF
TRBV6-4	-	TRBJ2-7	-	TGTGCCAGCACCAAACCCCGCGGCTACGAGCAGTACTTC	CASTKPRGYEQYF
TRBV2	-	TRBJ2-7	-	TGTGCCAGCAGTGTTGAGGACAGCCGATGGAAGTACTTC	CASSVEDSRWKYF
TRBV29-1	-	TRBJ1-5	-	TGCAGCGTTGCAGGTGGGGCTGTAGATCAGCCCCAGCATTTT	CSVAGGAVDQPQHF
TRBV30	-	TRBJ1-5	TRBD1	TGTGCCTGGAGGCCGGGACAGGGTATCAATCAGCCCCAGCATTTT	CAWRPGQGINQPQHF
TRBV6-5	-	TRBJ1-2	-	TGTGCCAGCAGAGGACTGTTCCTCCTCTATGGCTACACCTTC	CASRGLFLLYGYTF
TRBV11-3	-	TRBJ1-1	-	TGTGCCAGCAGCCAAAGTCTGCCACTCTTGAACACTGAAGCTTTCTTT	CASSQSLPLLNTEAFF
TRBV2	-	TRBJ2-7	TRBD2	TGTGCCAGCAGTGAGGGACTAGCGGGGTCGGAGTACTTC	CASSEGLAGSEYF
TRBV5-1	-	TRBJ1-1	-	TGCGCCAGCAGCCGAACTACGGTGAACACTGAAGCTTTCTTT	CASSRTTVNTEAFF
TRBV10-2	-	TRBJ2-7	TRBD1	TGCGCCAGCAGTGAGCTAGACAGGGGGTACTACGAGCAGTACTTC	CASSELDRGYYEQYF
TRBV27	many	TRBJ2-1	-	TGTGCCAGCAGTTTATCTTACCTATACAATGAGCAGTTCTTC	CASSLSYLYNEQFF
TRBV10-3	once	TRBJ1-1	TRBD1	TGTGCCACGTTAGACAGGGAAAACACTGAAGCTTTCTTT	CATLDRENTEAFF
TRBV27	-	TRBJ1-2	TRBD1	TGTGCCAGCAGTTTAGCCGGGACAGGGAGATACCTTGGGGGCTACACCTTC	CASSLAGTGRYLGGYTF
TRBV28	-	TRBJ1-2	-	TGTGCCAGCAGTCGGGGTGGCTACACCTTC	CASSRGGYTF
TRBV24-1	-	TRBJ2-7	-	TGTGCCACCAGTGATTCCAGGCACGAGCAGTACTTC	CATSDSRHEQYF
TRBV12-5	-	TRBJ2-7	TRBD1	TGTGCTAGTGGTCTGGCCCTCTGGGGAGACAGGGGGTCCTACGAGCAGTACTTC	CASGLALWGDRGSYEQYF
TRBV6-2/TRBV6-3	-	TRBJ1-5	TRBD1	TGTGCCAGCAGTCGACAGGGGGCCCAGCCCCAGCATTTT	CASSRQGAQPQHF
TRBV7-2	-	TRBJ2-1	-	TGTGCCAGCAGCCCCGGGGGACGGTGGACACTTAACAATGAGCAGTTCTTC	CASSPGGRWTLNNEQFF
TRBV18	once	TRBJ1-3	TRBD1	TGTGCCAGCACCCGGACAGGGGGCCATGGAAACACCATATATTTT	CASTRTGGHGNTIYF
TRBV6-5	-	TRBJ1-1	-	TGTGCCAGCAGTCCGGGGATGAACACTGAAGCTTTCTTT	CASSPGMNTEAFF
TRBV18	-	TRBJ1-1	-	TGTGCCAGCTCACCATCGACAGGAGAAGCTTTCTTT	CASSPSTGEAFF
TRBV5-1	-	TRBJ2-7	TRBD1	TGCGCCAGCAGCTTGGCCCACATAAACAGGGGGATAGTCTCCTACGAGCAGTACTTC	CASSLAHINRGIVSYEQYF
TRBV5-1	-	TRBJ1-2	-	TGCGCCAGCAGCTTGCACCAGGCAAACTATGGCTACACCTTC	CASSLHQANYGYTF
TRBV7-7	-	TRBJ2-2	TRBD2	TGTGCCAGCAGCTACCTAGCGGGTGGAGACGCCGGGGAGCTGTTTTTT	CASSYLAGGDAGELFF
TRBV3-1/TRBV3-2	-	TRBJ1-1	TRBD1	TGTGCCAGCAGCCAAGGGACAGGGGGCTTAGTTGAAGCTTTCTTT	CASSQGTGGLVEAFF
TRBV28	-	TRBJ1-6	-	TGTGCCAGCACCACCACTACAGGGCAGAGGTCACCCCTCCACTTT	CASTTTTGQRSPLHF
TRBV5-4	-	TRBJ1-6	TRBD1	TGTGCCATTCGTAACAGGGGGAGCTCCTATAATTCACCCCTCCACTTT	CAIRNRGSSYNSPLHF
TRBV28	-	TRBJ1-5	-	TGTGCCAGCAGTTACTTCCAGGGCCGGTATCAGCCCCAGCATTTT	CASSYFQGRYQPQHF
TRBV9	-	TRBJ2-7	TRBD1	TGTGCCAGCAGCGTAGCCCCGGACAGGGTACACGAGCAGTACTTC	CASSVAPDRVHEQYF
TRBV2	-	TRBJ1-3	TRBD1	TGTGCCAGCAGTCAAGGGGGCAGAACTGGAAACACCATATATTTT	CASSQGGRTGNTIYF
TRBV5-1	-	TRBJ2-7	-	TGCGCCAGCAGCTTGGTAGGGGGGGACGCCTACGAGCAGTACTTC	CASSLVGGDAYEQYF
TRBV6-5	-	TRBJ2-1	TRBD2	TGTGCCAGCAGCCGTCTAGCGGGTGAGCAGTTCTTC	CASSRLAGEQFF
TRBV5-6	once	TRBJ1-5	-	TGTGCCAGCAGCTGGCGGGGACTGAGCAATCAGCCCCAGCATTTT	CASSWRGLSNQPQHF
TRBV7-2	-	TRBJ2-3	TRBD2	TGTGCCAGCAGCAAAAGCGGGAGGGCCTCAGGAGATACGCAGTATTTT	CASSKSGRASGDTQYF
TRBV18	-	TRBJ1-5	TRBD1	TGTGCCAGCTCACCGGGACAGGTAAATCAGCCCCAGCATTTT	CASSPGQVNQPQHF
TRBV9	few	TRBJ2-1	TRBD1	TGTGCCAGCAGCCCCGACAGGGTTCCCTACAATGAGCAGTTCTTC	CASSPDRVPYNEQFF
TRBV5-4	-	TRBJ2-7	TRBD1	TGTGCCAGCAGCGGAACAGGGGGCAAGCGGGACGAGCAGTACTTC	CASSGTGGKRDEQYF
TRBV2	-	TRBJ1-2	TRBD1	TGTGCCAGCAGTGACCAGGGGGTGGGCTATGGCTACACCTTC	CASSDQGVGYGYTF
TRBV7-2	-	TRBJ2-4	TRBD1	TGTGCCAGCAGCTTGTCGGGGACAGGGGGCTTAGGTGCCAAAAACATTCAGTACTTC	CASSLSGTGGLGAKNIQYF
TRBV19	-	TRBJ2-6	-	TGTGCCAGTAGTGCCACCCATTCGGTGTTATCTGGGGCCAACGTCCTGACTTTC	CASSATHSVLSGANVLTF
TRBV19	-	TRBJ1-1	-	TGTGCCAGTAGTGCCCGGGACAAGGGGGGGAGGGTTGAAGCTTTCTTT	CASSARDKGGRVEAFF
TRBV24-1	-	TRBJ2-5	TRBD1	TGTGCCACCAGTGGGGGACAGGGCCCTCCGGAGACCCAGTACTTC	CATSGGQGPPETQYF
TRBV2	-	TRBJ2-7	TRBD1	TGTGCCAGCAGTGCCGGGACAGGACCCTACGAGCAGTACTTC	CASSAGTGPYEQYF
TRBV5-6	-	TRBJ2-2	TRBD1	TGTGCCAGCAGCTTGGTTGGACAGGGGCGGACCGGGGAGCTGTTTTTT	CASSLVGQGRTGELFF
TRBV12-1	-	TRBJ1-4	-	TGTGCCAGCAGCTTTGAATTGAGGGAAAATGCAACTAATGAAAAACTGTTTTTT	CASSFELRENATNEKLFF
TRBV25-1	-	TRBJ1-2	-	TGTGCCAGCAGTGAGGGAGGGATAGCTGGCTACACCTTC	CASSEGGIAGYTF
TRBV19	few	TRBJ1-6	TRBD1	TGTGCCAGTAGTATAACCGGGACAGGGAACTCACCCCTCCACTTT	CASSITGTGNSPLHF
TRBV30	-	TRBJ2-5	TRBD1	TGTGCCTGGAGTGAAGGGGGCTCTCAAGAGACCCAGTACTTC	CAWSEGGSQETQYF